Following are 24 T cell receptor beta chains from one sample sequenced in a study of early T cells in non-severe SARS-CoV-2 infection. TCRdb redid the calling of the 5' RACE reads with MiXCR, one entry per CDR3 protein. The table lists tens of thousands of distinct CDR3 sequences, less than 5% of them singletons. Sequencing used whole blood. Receptor source: an adult who was a healthcare worker with PCR-confirmed SARS-CoV-2 infection or an uninfected control (not recorded which).

This clonotype was picked up many times. The genes are TRBV7-9 and TRBJ1-6; D not certain. Trimming shortened V by 4 bases and J by 7 bases, and 17 bases separated the two germline ends. This CDR3 comprises 16 residues. Per the germline V gene, CDR1 is SEHNR and CDR2 is FQNEAQ (reference sequence). In DNA, the CDR3 is TGTGCCAGCAGCTCCCTAGCACGGACCCGAAATTCACCCCTCCACTTT. The encoded protein is CASSSLARTRNSPLHF.

This clonotype was seen a few times. The V gene is TRBV10-3, the J gene TRBJ2-3, with 8 bases fitting TRBD2. Losses at the gene ends were 5 bases for V and 0 bases for J; bases not matched to a gene: 1. The CDR3 is 14 residues long. Germline CDR1 is ENHRY and CDR2 is SYGVKD. The CDR3 here is CAISPSGSTDTQYF. As DNA, the CDR3 is TGTGCCATCAGTCCTAGCGGGAGCACAGATACGCAGTATTTT.

This clonotype appeared many times. This chain uses TRBV7-2 with TRBJ2-5, with TRBD2 matching 13 bases. CDR1 and CDR2 from the germline V gene are SGHTA and FQGNSA. This CDR3 is built from 17 residues. V dropped 4 bases and J dropped 2; count of bases not matched to a gene: 7. CDR3 nucleotide sequence: TGTGCCAGCAGCTCCCTAAGGACTAGCGGGGGACAAGAGACCCAGTACTTC. Protein sequence: CASSSLRTSGGQETQYF.

In its sample, this clonotype was seen many times. J is TRBJ2-5 and V is TRBV9; 8 positions match TRBD2. This CDR3 contains 16 residues. CDR1 is SGDLS, CDR2 YYNGEE, per germline. V shed 3 bases and J 5 bases; nucleotides not matched to a gene: 12. In nucleotides, the CDR3 is TGTGCCAGCAGCGGATCCCCCGGCGGGAGGATGGAGACCCAGTACTTC. Protein: CASSGSPGGRMETQYF.

The chain has TRBV7-2 and TRBJ1-2; 8 nucleotides line up with TRBD1. The CDR3 runs to 13 residues. Germline V gene data show CDR1 as SGHTA and CDR2 as FQGNSA. V shed 5 bases and J 6 bases; nucleotides not matched to a gene: 5. The CDR3 sequence: CASSARGRDGYTF. The CDR3, as DNA: TGTGCCAGCAGCGCCAGGGGGCGCGATGGCTACACCTTC.

A few counts support this clonotype. The V call is TRBV18, the J call TRBJ1-1, with 7 nucleotides matching TRBD1. Looked up from germline, CDR1 is KGHSH and CDR2 is LQKENI. The CDR3 loop spans 14 amino acids. Losses at the gene ends were 1 base for V and 3 bases for J; bases not matched to a gene: 2. The chain's CDR3 is CASSPQQGDTEAFF. CDR3 DNA: TGTGCCAGCTCACCACAGCAGGGGGACACTGAAGCTTTCTTT.

Ten or more counts support this clonotype. The V call is TRBV5-6, the J call TRBJ1-3, with D unclear. The V gene lost 5 bases and the J gene lost 4 bases, with 10 bases spanning the gap. The germline CDR1 and CDR2 sequences are SGHDT and YYEEEE. The CDR3 loop spans 13 amino acids. The chain's CDR3 is CASSRESGNTIYF. CDR3 nucleotide sequence: TGTGCCAGCAGTAGGGAGTCCGGAAACACCATATATTTT.

This clonotype was picked up many times. The chain has TRBV7-9 and TRBJ2-2; 10 bases are shared with TRBD2. The CDR3 is made up of 17 amino acids. J lost 3 bases, V lost 5 bases, and 9 bases had no gene match. Germline CDR1 is SEHNR and CDR2 is FQNEAQ (reference sequence). The CDR3: CASSKPTSGIDTGELFF. The CDR3 DNA follows: TGTGCCAGCAGCAAACCTACTAGCGGGATCGACACCGGGGAGCTGTTTTTT.

As DNA, the CDR3 is TGTGCCAGCAGTTACTCGGCTAGCGGGAGCTCCTACAATGAGCAGTTCTTC. Translating gives CASSYSASGSSYNEQFF. The chain combines TRBV6-5 with TRBJ2-1; 10 nucleotides line up with TRBD2. Germline CDR1 MNHEY, CDR2 SVGAGI. Unmatched junction bases numbered 2, after V lost 0 bases and J lost 0 bases. The CDR3 is 17 residues long.

The table lists this clonotype with many counts. The rearrangement links TRBV6-4 to TRBJ2-3, with 8 bases aligning to TRBD2. The CDR3 contains 14 residues. V was pared by 4 bases and J by 1 base, with 1 base of the junction left unmatched. Germline V lookup: CDR1 MRHNA, CDR2 SNTAGT. The CDR3 DNA reads TGTGCCAGCAGTGGAGCGGGAGGCACAGATACGCAGTATTTT. Its translation: CASSGAGGTDTQYF.

This clonotype was observed many times. The V call is TRBV6-4, the J call TRBJ2-3; the D gene is possibly TRBD1 (6 bases). V was clipped by 3 bases and J by 6 bases, with 13 bases between them. Germline CDR1 is MRHNA and CDR2 is SNTAGT. The CDR3 length is 14 residues. The CDR3 here is CASSENRDTDTQYF. The CDR3 region has the DNA TGTGCCAGCAGTGAAAACAGGGATACGGATACGCAGTATTTT.

There are many counts of this clonotype. The chain has TRBV7-3 and TRBJ2-7, with D perhaps TRBD1 or TRBD2 (5 bases each). Germline V gene data show CDR1 as SGHTA and CDR2 as FQGTGA. The CDR3 totals 15 residues. The ends were cut back, 0 bases at V and 0 bases at J, with 9 bases in the middle. In DNA form, the CDR3 reads TGTGCCAGCAGCTTAACTCACGGGGCCTCCTACGAGCAGTACTTC. Encoded protein: CASSLTHGASYEQYF.

At least ten counts were recorded for this clonotype. This chain uses TRBV20-1 with TRBJ1-1; tentative D call: TRBD1 (5 bases). The V gene lost 0 bases and the J gene lost 4 bases, with 21 bases spanning the gap. CDR3 size: 17 residues. Germline V gene data show CDR1 as DFQATT and CDR2 as SNEGSKA (reference sequence). The CDR3 region has the DNA TGCAGTGCTAGAGATAGGCAGGGTAGGGGCAGGAGCACTGAAGCTTTCTTT. Protein sequence: CSARDRQGRGRSTEAFF.

This clonotype came up many times. V and J are TRBV18 and TRBJ2-1, with D perhaps matching TRBD1 (5 bases). CDR3 size: 13 residues. Per germline, CDR1 KGHSH and CDR2 LQKENI. The V end was cut by 3 bases, the J end by 7 bases, with 10 bases between. The CDR3 loop reads CASSPETANEQFF. CDR3 in DNA: TGTGCCAGCTCACCCGAGACAGCGAATGAGCAGTTCTTC.

In this sample, this clonotype turned up many times. The rearrangement links TRBV7-3 to TRBJ2-1; the match to TRBD1 covers 9 bases. The J segment lost 4 bases and the V segment lost 5 bases, leaving 9 bases of the junction unmatched. Germline V gene lookup returns CDR1 SGHTA and CDR2 FQGTGA. This CDR3 has 16 residues. In nucleotides, the CDR3 is TGTGCCAGCAGCCCAGGTGGGACAGGGAGGTACAATGAGCAGTTCTTC. It codes for CASSPGGTGRYNEQFF.

This clonotype was picked up a small number of times. The gene calls are TRBV9 and TRBJ2-1, with a possible D match to TRBD2 (5 bases). V gave up 0 bases and J gave up 4 bases, with 8 bases separating them. The germline gives CDR1 SGDLS, CDR2 YYNGEE. The CDR3 contains 14 residues. The DNA of the CDR3 is TGTGCCAGCAGCGTAGACGAGGGATACAATGAGCAGTTCTTC. Translation gives CASSVDEGYNEQFF.

There are many counts of this clonotype. J is TRBJ2-1 and V is TRBV10-3; D ambiguous. Germline CDR1 reads ENHRY; CDR2 reads SYGVKD. The V end lost 4 bases, the J end lost 5 bases, and 3 bases lay between the germline ends. This CDR3 has 11 residues. The CDR3 DNA follows: TGTGCCATCAGTGCGAACAATGAGCAGTTCTTC. It yields the protein CAISANNEQFF.

This clonotype has only a few counts. The chain combines TRBV20-1 with TRBJ2-7, with 8 bases lining up with TRBD1. V lost 0 bases to trimming and J lost 4 bases; unmatched junction nucleotides: 5. Germline CDR1 is DFQATT and CDR2 is SNEGSKA (reference sequence). CDR3 length equals 14 residues. CDR3 sequence reads: CSARETGGWYEQYF. CDR3 bases: TGCAGTGCTAGAGAAACAGGGGGATGGTACGAGCAGTACTTC.

This clonotype showed up many times. The chain has TRBV20-1 and TRBJ2-1, with D hard to call. The CDR3 extends over 15 amino acids. V was pared by 0 bases and J by 1 base, with 10 bases between. CDR1 is DFQATT and CDR2 is SNEGSKA in the germline V gene (reference sequence). The CDR3 DNA is TGCAGTGCTAGAGATTCGGGCTATTCCTACAATGAGCAGTTCTTC. It yields the protein CSARDSGYSYNEQFF.

The rearrangement uses TRBV7-9 and TRBJ2-7, with a tentative D call TRBD2 (5 bases). The CDR3 is 12 residues long. Trimming stripped 7 bases from V and 9 bases from J, with 16 bases between. Germline CDR1 and CDR2: SEHNR and FQNEAQ (reference sequence). In DNA, the CDR3 is TGTGCCAGCATGGGTCCGACGGAGGTGCAGTACTTC. Its translation: CASMGPTEVQYF.

Many counts were recorded for this clonotype. The rearrangement uses TRBV9 and TRBJ2-1; 10 nucleotides match TRBD2. Germline trimming cut 0 bases from V and 5 bases from J; bases unmatched to any gene: 5. Germline CDR1 is SGDLS and CDR2 is YYNGEE. The CDR3 totals 16 residues. As DNA, the CDR3 is TGTGCCAGCAGCGTAGCTCTAGCGGGAGTTGACAATGAGCAGTTCTTC. This codes for CASSVALAGVDNEQFF.

CDR3 DNA: TGTGCCAACGCTCTTCGGGACAACTCCTACAATGAGCAGTTCTTC. This encodes CANALRDNSYNEQFF. The rearrangement links TRBV7-2 to TRBJ2-1; maybe TRBD1 (6 bases). CDR1 is SGHTA, CDR2 FQGNSA, per germline. The V and J ends lost 10 bases and 0 bases respectively, with 16 bases between them. The CDR3 loop spans 15 amino acids.

This clonotype was seen a handful of times. The chain is built from TRBV27 and TRBJ2-1, with D hard to call. This CDR3 is 15 amino acids long. V lost 5 bases and J lost 2, with 13 bases in between. Germline-derived CDR1 and CDR2 are MNHEY and SMNVEV (reference sequence). In DNA form, the CDR3 reads TGTGCCAGCAGTGAGGACCCCACCCCCTACAATGAGCAGTTCTTC. This encodes CASSEDPTPYNEQFF.

The table lists this clonotype with many counts. The V call is TRBV4-1, the J call TRBJ2-1; D is possibly TRBD1 (5 bases). This CDR3 spans 16 amino acids. Germline V lookup: CDR1 MGHRA, CDR2 YSYEKL. V lost 1 base and J 1 base, leaving 11 bases between the germline ends. The CDR3: CASSQVDILSYNEQFF. DNA of the CDR3: TGCGCCAGCAGCCAAGTGGACATTCTATCCTACAATGAGCAGTTCTTC.